These 3 T cell receptor beta chains were all obtained from the same sample, sequenced in a study of blood T cell repertoires in COVID-19 (dated by TCRdb to about 2020). The library was produced with the immunoSEQ multiplex PCR assay. Here the immuneACCESS table is served through TCRdb, limited to in-frame sequences with V and J called. Missing clones are a known gap in these copies; in checked studies unresolved V genes cover under half, and the rest lacks a known reason. The sample table lists roughly 100,000 clones, around 90% of them with a count of one. The leading ten clones occupy around 5.3% of the sample. The source material was peripheral blood. The receptors originated from a woman aged 45-59 years with COVID-19, enrolled during active disease.

The gene calls are TRBV3-1 (or the pseudogene TRBV3-2) and TRBJ1-6, with no clear D. Trimming removed 0 bases from V and 1 base from J, with 10 bases in between. Germline values: CDR1 LGHDT, CDR2 YNNKEL (reference sequence). This CDR3 has 17 amino acids. CDR3 coding DNA: TGTGCCAGCAGCCAAGATCGGGGAGTGTCCTATAATTCACCCCTCCACTTT. Translating gives CASSQDRGVSYNSPLHF.

In DNA, the CDR3 is TGCGCCAGCAGGACTAGCGTTGGCACCGGGGAGCTGTTTTTT. This codes for CASRTSVGTGELFF. The chain is built from TRBV4-1 and TRBJ2-2; 8 nucleotides agree with TRBD2. The CDR3 has 14 residues. Germline V gives CDR1 MGHRA, CDR2 YSYEKL. The V segment lost 6 bases and the J segment 4 bases; nucleotides outside the gene matches: 4.

The CDR3 DNA reads as TGTGCCAGTAGGATGGGGACTAGCGGGGGGGCCACAGATACGCAGTATTTT. Translating gives CASRMGTSGGATDTQYF. J is TRBJ2-3 and V is TRBV2; 16 bases are shared with TRBD2. This CDR3 spans 17 amino acids. Unmatched junction bases numbered 8, after V lost 9 bases and J lost 2 bases. Germline assignment: CDR1 SNHLY and CDR2 FYNNEI.